The 24 T cell receptor beta chains in this list originate from one sample, sequenced in a study of post-analysis software for immune sequencing data. No antigen has been identified for these receptors. General observations from the study: TRBV segments more frequent in patients than in controls numbered five and included TRBV5-6, TRBV5-1 and TRBV20-1.

Every TCR beta cDNA library bore unique molecular identifiers. MiXCR, applied by TCRdb to the PCR reads, yields one record per CDR3 protein. The sample carries 750,000 to 950,000 distinct CDR3 sequences, roughly 50% recorded once. What was sequenced was blood. The origin of the receptors is a girl aged 10-17 years with multiple sclerosis.

The chain couples TRBV7-9 to TRBJ2-5; 9 bases line up with TRBD2. Judging by the DNA end, TRBJ2-7 fits better; the J call may be wrong. This CDR3 has 16 residues. The germline V gene encodes CDR1 SEHNR and CDR2 FQNEAQ (reference sequence). The CDR3 sequence is CASSSAASGKFYEQYF. DNA for the CDR3: TGTGCCAGCAGCTCAGCCGCTAGCGGGAAGTTCTACGAGCAGTACTTC.

The rearrangement links TRBV13 to TRBJ2-5; 12 nucleotides line up with TRBD2. The J segment lost 5 bases and the V segment lost 5 bases, leaving 6 bases of the junction unmatched. The CDR3 contains 15 residues. The germline CDR1 and CDR2 sequences are PRHDT and FYEKMQ (reference sequence). CDR3 coding DNA: TGTGCCAGCAGCACCCGGGGGACTAGCGGGGAGACCCAGTACTTC. Its protein product is CASSTRGTSGETQYF.

This clonotype was seen only a few times. J is TRBJ2-6 and V is TRBV7-9, with D uncertain. CDR1 and CDR2 from the germline V gene are SEHNR and FQNEAQ (reference sequence). V shed 6 bases and J shed 1 base, with 19 bases lying between them. The CDR3 extends over 18 amino acids. CDR3 DNA sequence: TGTGCCAGCAGTTTAAGTAACGCAGGAGAATCTGGGGCCAACGTCCTGACTTTC. It codes for CASSLSNAGESGANVLTF. The full variable domain, in which reference TRBV7-9 and TRBJ2-6 provide the parts outside the CDR3, is DTGVSQNPRHKITKRGQNVTFRCDPISEHNRLYWYRQTLGQGPEFLTYFQNEAQLEKSRLLSDRFSAERPKGSFSTLEIQRTEQGDSAMYLCASSLSNAGESGANVLTFGAGSRLTVL.

The CDR3 nucleotides are TGTGCCAGCAGTCTGACTAGCGACTCCTACAATGAGCAGTTCTTC. This gives the protein CASSLTSDSYNEQFF. The chain uses TRBV12-3 or TRBV12-4 and TRBJ2-1; 8 nucleotides agree with TRBD2. CDR3 length equals 15 residues. The V segment lost 5 bases and the J segment 0 bases; nucleotides outside the gene matches: 3.

The rearrangement joins TRBV10-3 to TRBJ2-7; 8 bases are a match to TRBD2. This CDR3 is built from 13 residues. Germline V gene sequence: CDR1 ENHRY, CDR2 SYGVKD. V shed 7 bases and J 2 bases; nucleotides not matched to a gene: 4. CDR3 sequence reads: CAINPGLAYEQYF. CDR3 sequence (DNA): TGTGCCATCAACCCGGGACTAGCCTACGAGCAGTACTTC.

CDR3 region: CASSERYLEREQFF. The CDR3 DNA reads as TGTGCCAGCAGTGAACGGTATTTAGAGAGGGAGCAGTTCTTC. This chain connects TRBV2 to TRBJ2-1; no clear D gene. This CDR3 has 14 amino acids. V lost 2 bases to trimming and J lost 10 bases, with 15 bases between them. CDR1 SNHLY and CDR2 FYNNEI come from the germline V gene.

The chain uses TRBV2 and TRBJ1-5; no clear D gene. Germline V gene lookup returns CDR1 SNHLY and CDR2 FYNNEI. CDR3 length: 15 amino acids. The V gene lost 4 bases and the J gene lost 3 bases, with 13 bases spanning the gap. The CDR3: CASSVRTAANQPQHF. The CDR3 region has the DNA TGTGCCAGCAGTGTCCGGACGGCCGCCAATCAGCCCCAGCATTTT.

This clonotype was detected only a few times. This chain links TRBV29-1 with TRBJ2-7, with D possibly matching TRBD1 (6 bases). The CDR3 is 11 residues long. The germline CDR1 and CDR2 sequences are SQVTM and ANQGSEA. V lost 6 bases and J lost 4, with 10 bases in between. The CDR3 coding sequence is TGCAGCGTGAAACAGGGTTACGAGCAGTACTTC. It specifies CSVKQGYEQYF.

The chain couples TRBV5-1 to TRBJ2-3; D may correspond to TRBD1 or TRBD2 (5 bases each). This CDR3 has 15 residues. V lost 0 bases to trimming and J lost 2 bases, with 10 bases between them. Per the germline V gene, CDR1 is SGHRS and CDR2 is YFSETQ. CDR3 sequence reads: CASSLAQGATDTQYF. DNA for the CDR3: TGCGCCAGCAGCTTGGCTCAGGGAGCCACAGATACGCAGTATTTT.

This clonotype showed up just a few times. The chain recombines TRBV7-3 with TRBJ2-7; D is possibly TRBD1 (6 bases). V was pared by 4 bases and J by 1 base, with 17 bases between. There are 16 residues in the CDR3. CDR1 and CDR2 (germline): SGHTA, FQGTGA. As DNA, the CDR3 is TGTGCCAGCAGCTCCGACTTGACAGGCCCTTCCTACGAGCAGTACTTC. Protein: CASSSDLTGPSYEQYF.

This clonotype appeared a few times. The V and J genes are TRBV9 and TRBJ1-5, with a tentative D call TRBD1 (5 bases). There are 14 residues in the CDR3. Trimming removed 0 bases at V and 4 bases at J, with 8 bases between. The germline gives CDR1 SGDLS, CDR2 YYNGEE. The CDR3 sequence is CASSVGGKNQPQHF. CDR3 in DNA: TGTGCCAGCAGCGTAGGGGGCAAAAATCAGCCCCAGCATTTT.

A remark on this clonotype: A read error may account for a junction end that differs from germline. This chain links TRBV25-1 with TRBJ1-4; TRBD1 might be the D (5 bases). The CDR3 is made up of 14 amino acids. From germline, CDR1 is MGHDK and CDR2 SYGVNS. The CDR3 loop is CASSLPGRNEKLFF. CDR3 DNA: TGTGCCAGCTCGCTTCCAGGGAGAAATGAGAAACTGTTTTTT.

This sequence joins TRBV20-1 and TRBJ2-1; no definite D call. This CDR3 is built from 11 residues. In germline, CDR1 is DFQATT, CDR2 SNEGSKA (reference sequence). Trimming took off 3 bases at V and 6 bases at J, with 6 bases between the two ends. CDR3 bases: TGCAGTGCTAGGTTGTCCAATGAGCAGTTCTTC. The encoded protein is CSARLSNEQFF.

The gene calls are TRBV6-1 and TRBJ2-1; 7 positions match TRBD1. CDR3 length: 13 amino acids. The germline V gene encodes CDR1 MNHNS and CDR2 SASEGT. The trim removed 6 bases at V and 7 bases at J, leaving 6 bases unmatched. The CDR3 nucleotides read TGTGCCAGCAGAATGACAGGGTTGAATGAGCAGTTCTTC. It translates to CASRMTGLNEQFF.

This clonotype appeared many times. The rearrangement joins TRBV9 to TRBJ2-5; a weak D match, TRBD2 (5 bases). The CDR3 runs 15 residues. V was cut by 4 bases and J by 3 bases, with 16 bases left in between. Per germline, CDR1 SGDLS and CDR2 YYNGEE. CDR3 nucleotides: TGTGCCAGCAGCCGTAACTCACGGACTGAAGAGACCCAGTACTTC. This encodes CASSRNSRTEETQYF.

This clonotype occurred a few times. This chain joins TRBV29-1 and TRBJ2-7; D gene unclear. CDR3 length: 14 residues. The V gene's germline CDR1 is SQVTM and CDR2 ANQGSEA. Trimming pared 4 bases from V and 2 bases from J, leaving 15 bases between. The CDR3 sequence: CSVVYSQSTYEQYF. CDR3 bases: TGCAGCGTTGTTTACTCGCAATCAACCTACGAGCAGTACTTC.

This clonotype was observed a single time. The chain uses TRBV5-1 and TRBJ2-7; 7 bases fit TRBD1. The CDR3 spans 15 residues. Germline loops: CDR1 SGHRS, CDR2 YFSETQ. V lost 3 bases, J lost 3 bases, and 9 bases stayed unmatched. The CDR3 reads CASSSHPGTDYEQYF. In DNA form, the CDR3 reads TGCGCCAGCAGCTCTCATCCCGGGACAGACTACGAGCAGTACTTC.

This chain connects TRBV3-1 to TRBJ1-5; D call uncertain. CDR3 length: 13 residues. The V and J ends lost 2 bases and 4 bases respectively, with 6 bases between them. Germline V gene lookup returns CDR1 LGHDT and CDR2 YNNKEL (reference sequence). The chain's CDR3 is CASSQWINQPQHF. As DNA, the CDR3 is TGTGCCAGCAGCCAATGGATAAATCAGCCCCAGCATTTT.

The V and J genes are TRBV24-1 and TRBJ2-4; tentatively, D is TRBD1 or TRBD2 (5 bases each). The DNA end favors TRBJ2-7, so the J call may be wrong. Germline-derived CDR1 and CDR2 are KGHDR and SFDVKD. The CDR3 sequence is 13 residues long. The CDR3 nucleotides are TGTGCCACCAGTGATTACGGGACGGCCGAGCAGTACTTC. Translated: CATSDYGTAEQYF.

The CDR3 spells CATSGTGGTQYF. CDR3 in DNA: TGTGCCACCAGCGGAACGGGGGGAACGCAGTATTTT. This chain links TRBV24-1 with TRBJ2-3, with 7 bases fitting TRBD2. Germline values: CDR1 KGHDR, CDR2 SFDVKD. Losses at the gene ends were 7 bases for V and 9 bases for J; bases not matched to a gene: 6. CDR3 size: 12 residues.

The chain couples TRBV5-1 to TRBJ2-5; 10 positions match TRBD2. The CDR3 contains 15 residues. CDR1 is SGHRS and CDR2 is YFSETQ in the germline V gene. The V segment lost 4 bases and the J segment 11 bases; nucleotides outside the gene matches: 14. Written as DNA, the CDR3 is TGCGCCAGCAGCCGGACTAGCGGACCAAACAATGAGCAGTACTTC. Translating it yields CASSRTSGPNNEQYF.

The rearrangement uses TRBV6-5 and TRBJ2-7; the D is unclear. V gave up 6 bases and J gave up 3 bases, with 15 bases separating them. Germline V CDR1 and CDR2: MNHEY, SVGAGI. The CDR3 length is 14 residues. CDR3 loop: CASRLTFSGYEQYF. The CDR3 nucleotides are TGTGCCAGCAGACTGACTTTTTCGGGCTACGAGCAGTACTTC.

This rearrangement joins TRBV9 to TRBJ2-4; D gene unclear. This CDR3 has 13 residues. Germline V CDR1 and CDR2: SGDLS, YYNGEE. The ends were cut back, 3 bases at V and 1 base at J, with 5 bases in the middle. For the CDR3, the DNA is TGTGCCAGCAGCGACGGGGCCAAAAACATTCAGTACTTC. Amino acids: CASSDGAKNIQYF.

V usage is TRBV7-3 and J usage is TRBJ2-1; tentative D call: TRBD2 (6 bases). Germline CDR1 SGHTA, CDR2 FQGTGA. This CDR3 spans 15 amino acids. Trimming removed 1 base at V and 3 bases at J, with 10 bases between. The CDR3: CASSLNGRNYNEQFF. As DNA, the CDR3 is TGTGCCAGCAGCTTAAACGGGAGAAACTACAATGAGCAGTTCTTC. Supplemented by reference TRBV7-3 and TRBJ2-1, the full variable domain reads GAGVSQTPSNKVTEKGKYVELRCDPISGHTALYWYRQSLGQGPEFLIYFQGTGAADDSGLPNDRFFAVRPEGSVSTLKIQRTERGDSAVYLCASSLNGRNYNEQFFGPGTRLTVL.